This TCR beta chain comes out of a study of CD8 T cells in Susac syndrome. Trimming took 1 base from V and 4 from J, leaving 10 bases between them. Germline-derived CDR1 and CDR2 are SEHNR and FQNEAQ (reference sequence). The CDR3 has 14 amino acids. The multiple sclerosis control cohort comprised treatment-naive individuals presenting with stable or active relapsing-remitting disease. RNA, at about 0.45 to 1 ug, was reverse transcribed with random hexamers. TCRdb reprocessed the immunoSEQ multiplex PCR reads via MiXCR and lists one record per CDR3 protein. The sample consists of fewer than 250,000 distinct CDR3 sequences, approximately 90% of them appearing once.

Sequences were obtained from CD8+ T cells from PBMCs. The chain couples TRBV7-9 to TRBJ1-1; D unresolved. The receptor was derived from a human donor with multiple sclerosis. The CDR3 region has the DNA TGTGCCAGCAGCTTAGAGTTTGGAGGCACTGAAGCTTTCTTT. Translated: CASSLEFGGTEAFF. Using reference TRBV7-9 and TRBJ1-1 for the parts outside the CDR3, the full variable domain is DTGVSQNPRHKITKRGQNVTFRCDPISEHNRLYWYRQTLGQGPEFLTYFQNEAQLEKSRLLSDRFSAERPKGSFSTLEIQRTEQGDSAMYLCASSLEFGGTEAFFGQGTRLTVV.